This TCR beta chain was recorded in a study of IL-17A CD8 T cells in psoriatic arthritis synovium. For the study in its entirety: The goal of the study was to characterize the phenotype, molecular profile and function of synovial IL-17A+CD8+ T cells in the pathogenesis of psoriatic arthritis. Results and caveats for the whole study, not just this receptor: Because no psoriatic arthritis synovial tissue samples were available, cells were taken from synovial fluid instead of synovial tissue. Morisita overlap indices above 0.9 were seen in a couple of patients because many Tc17 clones were shared with the synovial Tc1 population. TCR sequencing covered only a few patients, which the authors acknowledged as a limited sample size. In psoriatic arthritis, TCRbeta sequencing revealed that synovial Tc17 cells were polyclonal (median clonality 0.08). Although most synovial CD8+ subsets stayed polyclonal, some individual clones made up over 5% of the repertoire.

To note about this clone: Its specific antigen is unknown. Base-call qualities are not available, and no considerably larger clone is one nucleotide away.

Counted from cysteine to phenylalanine, this CDR3 has 16 amino acids. The CDR3 DNA has 48 bases and is translated from base 1. Between the V and J ends, shortened by 0 bases and 0 bases respectively, the junction contains 6 bases. The germline V gene yields LGHNA for CDR1 and YSLEER for CDR2. CD3+ T cells, isolated magnetically, got 1.5 hours of stimulation with PMA and ionomycin and were then labeled using IL-17A and IFNgamma cytokine secretion assays. Synovial fluid effusions were drawn by aspiration from the actively inflamed joints of psoriatic arthritis patients. Memory CD8+ T cells in synovial fluid were sorted patient by patient into Tc17 (IL-17A+) cells, bulk memory cells and Tc1 (IL-17A-IFNgamma+) cells in order to compare their TCR repertoires. The Classification of Psoriatic Arthritis Study Group (CASPAR) criteria were met by the psoriatic arthritis patients. Cytokine-secreting cells were counterstained with viability dye and anti-CD3, CD8, CD14 and CD4 antibodies and sorted on a BD FACSAria. A few patients with psoriatic arthritis provided sorted synovial fluid CD8+ T cell subsets that underwent TCRbeta sequencing. Before use, synovial fluid mononuclear cells were separated with Lymphoprep and cryopreserved in liquid nitrogen. The medium used for cryopreservation was made up of around 53% fetal calf serum and around 10% dimethyl sulfoxide.

After DNA extraction (Qiagen), TCRbeta V-D-J rearrangements were amplified in a bias-controlled manner and then sequenced at high throughput (immunoSEQ; Adaptive Biotech). Under the source paper's analysis protocol: The immunoSEQ Analyzer platform was used for sequence-level analysis of productive sequences. Clonality was computed as 1 minus Pielou's evenness, ranging from 0 (highly polyclonal) to 1 (monoclonal). The Morisita index, which runs from 0 (no similarity) to 1 (complete similarity), was used to measure repertoire overlap between subsets. The table was pulled from immuneACCESS by TCRdb, which kept in-frame rearrangements only. Such tables lose some clones; where checked, under half of the loss comes from unresolved V genes, and the rest has no known cause. V, J and clone size are those of that table, while D and trimming were read from the DNA. This sample lists about 1,900 clones; approximately 70% were detected once. The ten largest clones add up to approximately 13% of the sample.

Recombination joined TRBV4-3 with TRBJ2-6, with the identity of the D gene unclear. This sequence was found in a human donor with psoriatic arthritis. Sequenced material: IL-17A+ (IFN-gamma+/-) memory CD8+ T cells from synovial fluid. What this sample's cell subset or site label stands for: IL-17A+IFNgamma+/- memory CD8+ (Tc17) cells. The DNA sequence reads TGCGCCAGCAGCCAAGATTTGAGCTCTGGGGCCAACGTCCTGACTTTC. This codes for CASSQDLSSGANVLTF.